The 20 T cell receptor beta chains below all came from one sample that was sequenced in a study of cytomegalovirus exposure and HLA in healthy donors. TCRdb keeps only in-frame clones here, not all; method: immunoSEQ multiplex PCR. The sample includes approximately 150,000 clones, around nine tenths of them seen just once. The material sequenced was PBMCs. The source is a man younger than 30 in good health and CMV-seropositive.

The gene calls are TRBV19 and TRBJ2-2, with D possibly being TRBD2 (6 bases). The germline V and J ends were trimmed by 7 bases and 0 bases, with 15 bases remaining between them. The CDR3 is 16 amino acids. Germline assignment: CDR1 LNHDA and CDR2 SQIVND (reference sequence). CDR3 bases: TGTGCCAGTACGGGGGTACGAGGCACGAACACCGGGGAGCTGTTTTTT. Its translation is CASTGVRGTNTGELFF.

V gene TRBV5-1 combines with J gene TRBJ2-1, with 9 nucleotides matching TRBD2. CDR1 and CDR2 from the germline V gene are SGHRS and YFSETQ. CDR3 size: 15 residues. Trimming removed 3 bases from V and 9 bases from J; junction bases left unmatched: 10. The CDR3 reads CASSSVAGEGVEQFF. CDR3 DNA: TGCGCCAGCAGCTCGGTAGCGGGAGAGGGGGTTGAGCAGTTCTTC.

The chain carries TRBV14 and TRBJ2-5; TRBD1 agrees at 7 bases. J lost 4 bases, V lost 4 bases, and 3 bases had no gene match. Germline CDR1 is SGHDN and CDR2 is FVKESK. The CDR3 has 13 amino acids. The CDR3 loop is CASSLTGAETQYF. The CDR3 coding sequence is TGTGCCAGCAGCCTTACAGGGGCAGAGACCCAGTACTTC.

This clone was picked up many times. The V call is TRBV2, the J call TRBJ2-7, with D possibly TRBD1 on 5 matching bases. The CDR3 totals 13 residues. The V end was cut by 8 bases, the J end by 6 bases, with 17 bases between. Germline assignment: CDR1 SNHLY and CDR2 FYNNEI. The CDR3 bases are TGTGCCAGCGAGCAAACAGGACCCCCCGAGCAGTACTTC. This translates into CASEQTGPPEQYF.

The rearrangement joins TRBV15 to TRBJ2-7; possibly TRBD2 for D (5 bases). Germline values: CDR1 LNHNV, CDR2 YYDKDF (reference sequence). The CDR3 runs to 14 residues. Trimming stripped 1 base from V and 4 bases from J, with 11 bases between. The CDR3 loop reads CATSRAGLKYEQYF. CDR3 coding DNA: TGTGCCACCAGCAGAGCTGGACTCAAGTACGAGCAGTACTTC.

The chain has TRBV2 and TRBJ1-2; the D is unclear. Trimming stripped 11 bases from V and 2 bases from J, with 24 bases between. The CDR3 runs to 16 residues. The germline V gene has CDR1 SNHLY and CDR2 FYNNEI. In DNA form, the CDR3 reads TGTGCCGTATCAGGCGGGGAACAAAGTAGGAACTATGGCTACACCTTC. This encodes CAVSGGEQSRNYGYTF.

The V call is TRBV29-1, the J call TRBJ2-1; tentative D call: TRBD2 (5 bases). The V gene lost 7 bases and the J gene lost 2 bases, with 15 bases spanning the gap. The CDR3 totals 14 residues. Germline loops: CDR1 SQVTM, CDR2 ANQGSEA. The chain's CDR3 is CSARFGGPYNEQFF. The CDR3 DNA reads TGCAGCGCTAGGTTTGGCGGGCCCTACAATGAGCAGTTCTTC.

The V gene is TRBV6-5, the J gene TRBJ2-6; D remains ambiguous. The ends were cut back, 2 bases at V and 3 bases at J, with 8 bases in the middle. The CDR3 covers 15 residues. Germline V gene data show CDR1 as MNHEY and CDR2 as SVGAGI. CDR3 in amino acids: CASSYVAVGANVLTF. The CDR3 nucleotides are TGTGCCAGCAGTTACGTGGCAGTTGGGGCCAACGTCCTGACTTTC.

J is TRBJ1-1 and V is TRBV7-2; D gene ambiguous. Per germline, CDR1 SGHTA and CDR2 FQGNSA. The CDR3 length is 11 residues. Trimming pared 5 bases from V and 8 bases from J, leaving 9 bases between. The chain's CDR3 is CASSSTGEAFF. The CDR3 coding sequence is TGTGCCAGCAGCAGTACGGGGGAAGCTTTCTTT.

The chain has TRBV5-1 and TRBJ2-3; TRBD2 aligns across 8 bases. The CDR3 runs to 14 residues. Germline CDR1 and CDR2: SGHRS and YFSETQ. V shed 4 bases, J shed 4 bases, and the junction held 5 bases outside the gene matches. CDR3 loop: CASSAGLAADTQYF. The CDR3 DNA reads TGCGCCAGCAGCGCCGGACTAGCCGCAGATACGCAGTATTTT.

The gene calls are TRBV12-5 and TRBJ1-2, with a tentative D call TRBD1 (5 bases). V was clipped by 0 bases and J by 2 bases, with 16 bases between them. Looked up from germline, CDR1 is LGHNT and CDR2 is FRNRAP. The CDR3 loop spans 17 amino acids. As DNA, the CDR3 is TGTGCTAGTGGTTTGGTCCCTTGGGGGGGGGAGAACTATGGCTACACCTTC. It translates to CASGLVPWGGENYGYTF. The variable domain in full, completed from reference TRBV12-5 and TRBJ1-2, reads DARVTQTPRHKVTEMGQEVTMRCQPILGHNTVFWYRQTMMQGLELLAYFRNRAPLDDSGMPKDRFSAEMPDATLATLKIQPSEPRDSAVYFCASGLVPWGGENYGYTFGSGTRLTVV.

The CDR3: CARSLATRRRRSNQPQHF. CDR3 nucleotide sequence: TGTGCCAGAAGCTTGGCTACTCGACGGAGACGAAGCAATCAGCCCCAGCATTTT. The gene calls are TRBV5-3 and TRBJ1-5; D unresolved. TRBV5-3 carries the ORF label, with uncertain function. The CDR3 length is 18 residues. The ends were cut back, 0 bases at V and 1 base at J, with 17 bases in the middle.

The chain carries TRBV28 and TRBJ1-1, with TRBD1 as a possible D gene (6 bases). V was trimmed by 3 bases and J by 5 bases, leaving 16 bases between them. The germline V gene encodes CDR1 MDHEN and CDR2 SYDVKM. This CDR3 is built from 15 residues. The CDR3 region is CASSLTGGLRTEAFF. CDR3 DNA: TGTGCCAGCAGTTTGACGGGGGGCTTGAGGACTGAAGCTTTCTTT.

The chain joins TRBV11-2 to TRBJ1-1; possible D gene TRBD1, 6 bases. Germline CDR1 is SGHAT and CDR2 is FQNNGV. This CDR3 spans 15 amino acids. V lost 6 bases and J lost 3, with 17 bases in between. The CDR3 DNA is TGTGCCAGCAGATCCCTGAGGGGGGGGTACACTGAAGCTTTCTTT. Translation: CASRSLRGGYTEAFF.

In this sample, this clone turned up once. V usage is TRBV27 and J usage is TRBJ2-7; the match to TRBD1 covers 7 bases. The V gene's germline CDR1 is MNHEY and CDR2 SMNVEV (reference sequence). The junction had 15 bases not matched to a gene; V was cut back by 1 base and J by 6 bases. The CDR3 is made up of 17 amino acids. The CDR3 coding sequence is TGTGCCAGCAGTTTATACGCCAACAGGGGAAGGGGTACCGAGCAGTACTTC. Protein sequence: CASSLYANRGRGTEQYF.

V usage is TRBV20-1 and J usage is TRBJ1-3; tentative D call: TRBD1 (5 bases). The ends were cut back, 2 bases at V and 8 bases at J, with 7 bases in the middle. This CDR3 region has 11 residues. Germline CDR1 and CDR2: DFQATT and SNEGSKA (reference sequence). CDR3 coding DNA: TGCAGTGCTAGAAAAGGGGACACCATATATTTT. Residues: CSARKGDTIYF.

This clone was recorded once. The rearrangement links TRBV19 to TRBJ1-2; TRBD1 might be the D (5 bases). Germline V gene data show CDR1 as LNHDA and CDR2 as SQIVND (reference sequence). V gave up 1 base and J gave up 4 bases, with 7 bases separating them. The CDR3 totals 13 residues. CDR3 sequence: CASSIGTSYGYTF. CDR3 DNA: TGTGCCAGTAGTATAGGGACAAGCTATGGCTACACCTTC.

The chain links TRBV23-1 to TRBJ1-5; 8 bases are a match to TRBD1. TRBV23-1 is sorted into the ORF group, with uncertain function. The trim removed 0 bases at V and 2 bases at J, leaving 6 bases unmatched. CDR3 length: 17 residues. The CDR3 DNA is TGCGCCAGCAGTCAATCGGCAGGGGGCGAGGGCAATCAGCCCCAGCATTTT. Translation gives CASSQSAGGEGNQPQHF.

The V call is TRBV9, the J call TRBJ2-7; D gene uncertain. The germline V and J ends were trimmed by 0 bases and 6 bases, with 19 bases remaining between them. Germline-derived CDR1 and CDR2 are SGDLS and YYNGEE. CDR3 length: 16 residues. This CDR3 is CASSVAPTMYIAEQYF. The DNA of the CDR3 is TGTGCCAGCAGCGTAGCTCCCACGATGTACATTGCCGAGCAGTACTTC.

This chain links TRBV2 with TRBJ2-2; weak D call: TRBD1 (6 bases). V was shortened by 8 bases and J by 0 bases, with 10 bases between the two germline ends. The CDR3 spans 14 residues. CDR1 and CDR2 (germline): SNHLY, FYNNEI. Here the CDR3 reads CASHQGPNTGELFF. Here the CDR3 DNA reads TGTGCCAGCCATCAGGGGCCGAACACCGGGGAGCTGTTTTTT.